These 23 T cell receptor beta chains were all obtained from the same sample, sequenced in a study of blood T cells in healthy people across ages. It was with a sample-barcoded 5' primer and a J-beta primer mix that a second PCR of roughly 6 to 12 cycles was run. MiXCR was run by TCRdb on the 5' RACE reads, yielding one entry per CDR3 protein. The table includes 920,000 or so distinct CDR3 sequences, 45% detected once. What was sequenced was blood. Source of these receptors: a woman aged 55 to 70 in good health.

The chain is built from TRBV20-1 and TRBJ2-1; the match to TRBD2 covers 13 bases. CDR1 DFQATT and CDR2 SNEGSKA come from the germline V gene (reference sequence). The V segment lost 5 bases and the J segment 5 bases; nucleotides outside the gene matches: 6. This CDR3 is built from 15 residues. The CDR3 DNA reads as TGCAGTGCTCAACCTACTAGCGGGAGGGACAATGAGCAGTTCTTC. Translating it yields CSAQPTSGRDNEQFF.

The chain combines TRBV29-1 with TRBJ1-1; a weak D match, TRBD1 (6 bases). CDR1 and CDR2 from the germline V gene are SQVTM and ANQGSEA. The CDR3 covers 14 residues. V was shortened by 7 bases and J by 1 base, with 16 bases between the two germline ends. DNA for the CDR3: TGCAGCGCCCGAGGGGGGACAACGAACACTGAAGCTTTCTTT. This gives the protein CSARGGTTNTEAFF. The full variable domain, its missing parts supplied by reference TRBV29-1 and TRBJ1-1, is SAVISQKPSRDICQRGTSLTIQCQVDSQVTMMFWYRQQPGQSLTLIATANQGSEATYESGFVIDKFPISRPNLTFSTLTVSNMSPEDSSIYLCSARGGTTNTEAFFGQGTRLTVV.

The chain recombines TRBV12-3 or TRBV12-4 with TRBJ2-1; 10 bases match TRBD1. CDR3 length: 16 amino acids. V lost 5 bases and J lost 3; bases outside the gene matches: 7. The CDR3 is CASSPGTGELYNEQFF. CDR3 DNA: TGTGCCAGCAGTCCGGGGACAGGGGAACTCTACAATGAGCAGTTCTTC.

The chain has TRBV7-2 and TRBJ2-7; 8 nucleotides line up with TRBD2. Germline V lookup: CDR1 SGHTA, CDR2 FQGNSA. The V and J ends lost 5 bases and 0 bases, in that order; junction bases with no gene match: 9. The CDR3 loop spans 16 amino acids. The CDR3 spells CASSPALTSASYEQYF. Written as DNA, the CDR3 is TGTGCCAGCAGCCCCGCCCTGACTAGCGCCTCCTACGAGCAGTACTTC.

The V and J genes are TRBV2 and TRBJ2-3; D is ambiguous. Trimming cost V 5 bases and J 2 bases, with 11 bases left between them. CDR1 and CDR2 (germline): SNHLY, FYNNEI. The length of the CDR3 is 14 residues. CDR3 sequence reads: CASSRMALTDTQYF. The CDR3 DNA is TGTGCCAGCAGTCGGATGGCTCTCACAGATACGCAGTATTTT. The full variable domain, with the rest looked up from reference TRBV2 and TRBJ2-3, is EPEVTQTPSHQVTQMGQEVILRCVPISNHLYFYWYRQILGQKVEFLVSFYNNEISEKSEIFDDQFSVERPDGSNFTLKIRSTKLEDSAMYFCASSRMALTDTQYFGPGTRLTVL.

The chain recombines TRBV20-1 with TRBJ2-3, with D uncertain. Trimming cost V 2 bases and J 5 bases, with 14 bases left between them. Germline CDR1 DFQATT, CDR2 SNEGSKA (reference sequence). The CDR3 consists of 14 residues. The DNA for the CDR3 is TGCAGTGCTAGACATCGGGTTGGGGAAGATACGCAGTATTTT. This gives the protein CSARHRVGEDTQYF.

The rearrangement joins TRBV12-3 or TRBV12-4 to TRBJ1-2; D is unresolved. The CDR3 covers 14 residues. V lost 5 bases, J lost 2 bases, and 12 bases lay in between. CDR3 amino acids: CASSIWVANYGYTF. CDR3 DNA sequence: TGTGCCAGCAGTATTTGGGTAGCCAACTATGGCTACACCTTC.

The chain carries TRBV20-1 and TRBJ2-3; 9 nucleotides agree with TRBD2. The trim removed 6 bases at V and 5 bases at J, leaving 12 bases unmatched. Germline values: CDR1 DFQATT, CDR2 SNEGSKA (reference sequence). The CDR3 spans 15 residues. CDR3 coding DNA: TGCAGTGCCGAAAGAAGCGGGAGGCCCCAAGATACGCAGTATTTT. This encodes CSAERSGRPQDTQYF.

The chain links TRBV2 to TRBJ1-5, with a tentative D call TRBD1 (6 bases). Trimming removed 6 bases from V and 1 base from J, with 13 bases in between. The CDR3 length is 15 residues. CDR1 and CDR2 from the germline V gene are SNHLY and FYNNEI. The CDR3 nucleotides are TGTGCCAGCAGGGAACGACAGGACAGCAATCAGCCCCAGCATTTT. Protein: CASRERQDSNQPQHF.

This clonotype was counted only a few times. J is TRBJ2-6 and V is TRBV7-2; tentative D call: TRBD1 (5 bases). The ends were cut back, 4 bases at V and 4 bases at J, with 11 bases in the middle. This CDR3 is built from 15 residues. CDR1 and CDR2 (germline): SGHTA, FQGNSA. CDR3 coding DNA: TGTGCCAGCAGCTACCAGGGTCGGGGGGCCAACGTCCTGACTTTC. Its translation is CASSYQGRGANVLTF.

The chain is built from TRBV19 and TRBJ1-1; D is unclear. The CDR3 contains 15 residues. Looked up from germline, CDR1 is LNHDA and CDR2 is SQIVND (reference sequence). Trimming pared 0 bases from V and 3 bases from J, leaving 11 bases between. In DNA, the CDR3 is TGTGCCAGTAGTATAGATCTTGGACGGGACACTGAAGCTTTCTTT. Translated, it gives CASSIDLGRDTEAFF.

This clonotype was counted between two and nine times. V usage is TRBV10-2 and J usage is TRBJ2-3, with 7 bases lining up with TRBD2. From germline, CDR1 is WSHSY and CDR2 SAAADI. Germline trimming cut 7 bases from V and 3 bases from J; bases unmatched to any gene: 10. The CDR3 has 15 residues. The CDR3 loop reads CASTIGGSATDTQYF. The CDR3 DNA is TGCGCCAGCACCATAGGCGGGAGCGCAACAGATACGCAGTATTTT.

In its sample, this clonotype was seen a few times. The CDR3 DNA sequence: TGTGCCAGCAGTGTTACATCAAAAGAGACCCAGTACTTC. It encodes CASSVTSKETQYF. The chain carries TRBV2 and TRBJ2-5; D uncertain. Germline CDR1 reads SNHLY; CDR2 reads FYNNEI. This CDR3 has 13 amino acids. The V end lost 4 bases, the J end lost 3 bases, and 9 bases lay between the germline ends.

The V call is TRBV20-1, the J call TRBJ2-7; D remains unclear. Germline-derived CDR1 and CDR2 are DFQATT and SNEGSKA (reference sequence). This CDR3 is 11 amino acids long. Trimming removed 6 bases at V and 3 bases at J, with 9 bases between. The CDR3 spells CSARIIYEQYF. In DNA form, the CDR3 reads TGCAGTGCCCGGATAATCTACGAGCAGTACTTC.

This clonotype was found a few times. The J gene is TRBJ2-7, the V gene TRBV7-9, with TRBD2 matching over 10 bases. There are 15 residues in the CDR3. CDR1 SEHNR and CDR2 FQNEAQ come from the germline V gene (reference sequence). The J segment lost 5 bases and the V segment lost 3 bases, leaving 7 bases of the junction unmatched. Written as DNA, the CDR3 is TGTGCCAGCAGCTTTATTAGCGGGAGGCTACACGAGCAGTACTTC. Protein: CASSFISGRLHEQYF.

The chain recombines TRBV5-6 with TRBJ2-5, with D maybe TRBD1 (6 bases). Matching the DNA end better, TRBJ2-7 makes the J call doubtful. This CDR3 contains 14 residues. Per germline, CDR1 SGHDT and CDR2 YYEEEE. CDR3 amino acids: CASTTTGSRYEQYF. DNA for the CDR3: TGTGCCAGCACCACGACAGGATCACGATACGAGCAGTACTTC.

The chain recombines TRBV20-1 with TRBJ2-3, with a possible D match to TRBD1 (6 bases). With 3 bases removed from V and 6 bases from J, the gap between germline ends came to 22 bases. CDR3 size: 16 residues. Germline assignment: CDR1 DFQATT and CDR2 SNEGSKA (reference sequence). This CDR3 reads CSASREDRTLQDTQYF. The CDR3 DNA reads TGCAGTGCTAGCCGAGAGGACAGAACACTGCAGGATACGCAGTATTTT.

This rearrangement joins TRBV10-1 to TRBJ2-1; D is ambiguous. The ends were cut back, 0 bases at V and 5 bases at J, with 8 bases in the middle. The CDR3 is 14 amino acids. Germline lookup yields CDR1 WNHNN and CDR2 SYGVQD (reference sequence). In DNA form, the CDR3 reads TGCGCCAGCAGTGAGTCCCCCTCGGACAATGAGCAGTTCTTC. Encoded protein: CASSESPSDNEQFF.

The genes are TRBV3-1 and TRBJ2-1; D perhaps matches TRBD1 (6 bases). Germline loops: CDR1 LGHDT, CDR2 YNNKEL (reference sequence). The length of the CDR3 is 12 residues. V lost 3 bases, J lost 11 bases, and 11 bases lay in between. Written as DNA, the CDR3 is TGTGCCAGCAGCCAGCAACGGGACAAGCAGTTCTTC. This gives the protein CASSQQRDKQFF.

This clonotype showed up just once. This chain connects TRBV15 to TRBJ2-2, with unresolved D. Deletions cut 6 bases from V and 7 bases from J, with 9 bases between. Germline values: CDR1 LNHNV, CDR2 YYDKDF (reference sequence). The CDR3 extends over 12 amino acids. The CDR3 here is CATSNSGGELFF. The CDR3 DNA sequence: TGTGCCACCAGTAATAGTGGCGGGGAGCTGTTTTTT.

This clonotype has only a few counts. The chain joins TRBV9 to TRBJ2-4, with 9 bases aligning to TRBD1. TRBJ2-7 matches the DNA end more closely, so the J call is doubtful. Germline lookup yields CDR1 SGDLS and CDR2 YYNGEE. The CDR3 totals 18 residues. The CDR3 DNA reads TGTGCCAGCAGCGTAGCCAGTTCGCCGGGACAGGGCCTCTACGAGCAGTACTTC. Translating gives CASSVASSPGQGLYEQYF.

This clonotype was found a few times. This chain links TRBV15 with TRBJ2-3; TRBD2 aligns across 12 bases. V shed 1 base, J shed 1 base, and the junction held 6 bases outside the gene matches. Germline V gene data show CDR1 as LNHNV and CDR2 as YYDKDF (reference sequence). The CDR3 has 18 residues. The DNA of the CDR3 is TGTGCCACCAGCAGAGTAGGAGGACTAGCGGGACGCACAGATACGCAGTATTTT. Its protein is CATSRVGGLAGRTDTQYF.

This clonotype occurred a few times. The rearrangement uses TRBV7-9 and TRBJ1-4; 8 nucleotides line up with TRBD1. V shed 4 bases, J shed 8 bases, and the junction held 9 bases outside the gene matches. This CDR3 spans 15 amino acids. Germline CDR1 reads SEHNR; CDR2 reads FQNEAQ (reference sequence). For the CDR3, the DNA is TGTGCCAGCAGCTCAGGACAGGGCTCTGGCGAAAAACTGTTTTTT. Its translation is CASSSGQGSGEKLFF.